Below, 4 T cell receptor beta chains from the same sample are listed, as sequenced in a study of CXCR3-negative and CXCR3-positive naive CD8 T cells. UMI labels and 5' RACE were used to prepare the TRB cDNA libraries. One entry per CDR3 protein, without DNA, is what TCRdb gives after re-calling the 5' RACE reads. This sample contains tens of thousands of distinct CDR3 sequences. Sequences were obtained from memory CD8+ T cells from blood. The receptors shown here come from a human donor in good health. Some clones in this sample may be carry-over from other donors' samples.

J is TRBJ1-1 and V is TRBV4-2. CDR3 length: 17 amino acids. CDR1 and CDR2 from the germline V gene are LGHNA and YNFKEQ. The CDR3 reads CASSQDGLEGYNTEAFF.

J is TRBJ2-1 and V is TRBV20-1; TCRdb's assignment of TRBD2 cannot be checked, as there is no DNA. Germline V lookup: CDR1 DFQATT, CDR2 SNEGSKA (reference sequence). This CDR3 region has 15 residues. CDR3 protein: CSASTGLAGYNEQFF.

V is TRBV28 and J is TRBJ2-7; TCRdb gives TRBD1 as the D gene, but with no DNA this cannot be confirmed. Germline CDR1 is MDHEN and CDR2 is SYDVKM. The CDR3 contains 15 residues. The CDR3 sequence is CASSLGAGEYGEQYF.

The chain recombines TRBV13 with TRBJ2-7; TCRdb reports TRBD1, a call that lacks DNA to check it against. The V gene's germline CDR1 is PRHDT and CDR2 FYEKMQ (reference sequence). The length of the CDR3 is 15 residues. The CDR3 sequence is CASSSPGTNAYEQYF.